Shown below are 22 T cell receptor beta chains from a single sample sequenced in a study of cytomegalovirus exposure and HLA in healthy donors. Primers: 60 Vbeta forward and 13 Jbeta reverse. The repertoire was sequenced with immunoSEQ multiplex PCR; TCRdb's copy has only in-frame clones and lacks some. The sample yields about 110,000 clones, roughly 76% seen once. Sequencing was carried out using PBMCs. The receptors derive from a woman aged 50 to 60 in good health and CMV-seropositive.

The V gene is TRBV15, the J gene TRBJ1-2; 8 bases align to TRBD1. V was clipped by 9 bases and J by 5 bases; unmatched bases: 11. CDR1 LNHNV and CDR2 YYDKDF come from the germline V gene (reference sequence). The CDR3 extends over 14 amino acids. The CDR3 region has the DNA TGTGCCACTGAAGACAGGGGTTGGGGGTATGGCTACACCTTC. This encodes CATEDRGWGYGYTF.

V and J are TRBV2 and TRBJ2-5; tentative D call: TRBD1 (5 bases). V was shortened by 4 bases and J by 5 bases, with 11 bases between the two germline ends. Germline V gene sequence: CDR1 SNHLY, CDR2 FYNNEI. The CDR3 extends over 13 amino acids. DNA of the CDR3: TGTGCCAGCAGTGTCCAGGGTGGGGAGACCCAGTACTTC. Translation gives CASSVQGGETQYF.

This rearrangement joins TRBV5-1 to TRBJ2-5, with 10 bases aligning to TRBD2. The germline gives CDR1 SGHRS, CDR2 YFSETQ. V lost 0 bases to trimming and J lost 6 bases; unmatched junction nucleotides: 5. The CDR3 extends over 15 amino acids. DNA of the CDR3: TGCGCCAGCAGCTTGGTTCTAGCGGGGGAGCAGACCCAGTACTTC. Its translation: CASSLVLAGEQTQYF.

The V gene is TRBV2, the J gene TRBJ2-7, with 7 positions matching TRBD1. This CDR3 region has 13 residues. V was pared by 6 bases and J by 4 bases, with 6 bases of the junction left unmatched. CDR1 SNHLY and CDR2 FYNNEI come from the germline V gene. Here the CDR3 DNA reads TGTGCCAGCAGACAGGGGAGTAGATACGAGCAGTACTTC. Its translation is CASRQGSRYEQYF.

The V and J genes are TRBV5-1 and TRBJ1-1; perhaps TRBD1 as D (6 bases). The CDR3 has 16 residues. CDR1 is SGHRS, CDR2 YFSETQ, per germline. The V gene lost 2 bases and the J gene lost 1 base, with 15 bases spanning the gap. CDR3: CASSLRTASPNTEAFF. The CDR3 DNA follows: TGCGCCAGCAGCTTACGGACAGCCTCGCCGAACACTGAAGCTTTCTTT.

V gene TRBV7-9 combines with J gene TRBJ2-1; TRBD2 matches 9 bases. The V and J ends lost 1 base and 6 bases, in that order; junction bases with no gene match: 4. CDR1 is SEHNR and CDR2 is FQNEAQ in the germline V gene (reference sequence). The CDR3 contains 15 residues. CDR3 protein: CASSLEVSGGNEQFF. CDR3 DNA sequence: TGTGCCAGCAGCTTAGAGGTTAGCGGGGGCAATGAGCAGTTCTTC.

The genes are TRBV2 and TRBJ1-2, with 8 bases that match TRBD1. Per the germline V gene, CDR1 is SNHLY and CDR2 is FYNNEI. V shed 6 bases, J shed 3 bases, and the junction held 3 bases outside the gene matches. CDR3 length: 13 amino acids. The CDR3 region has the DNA TGTGCCAGCAGACAGGGGGAAGACTATGGCTACACCTTC. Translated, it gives CASRQGEDYGYTF.

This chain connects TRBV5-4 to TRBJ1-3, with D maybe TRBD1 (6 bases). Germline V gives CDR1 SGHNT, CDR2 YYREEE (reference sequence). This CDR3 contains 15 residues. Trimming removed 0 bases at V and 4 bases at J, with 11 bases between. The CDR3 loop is CASSLDRAGGNTIYF. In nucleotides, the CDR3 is TGTGCCAGCAGCTTGGACAGGGCTGGCGGAAACACCATATATTTT.

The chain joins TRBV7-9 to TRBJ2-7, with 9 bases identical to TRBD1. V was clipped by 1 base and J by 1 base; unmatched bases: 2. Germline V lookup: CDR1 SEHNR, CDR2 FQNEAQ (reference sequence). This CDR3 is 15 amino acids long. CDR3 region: CASSLGTGASYEQYF. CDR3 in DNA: TGTGCCAGCAGCTTAGGGACAGGGGCTTCCTACGAGCAGTACTTC.

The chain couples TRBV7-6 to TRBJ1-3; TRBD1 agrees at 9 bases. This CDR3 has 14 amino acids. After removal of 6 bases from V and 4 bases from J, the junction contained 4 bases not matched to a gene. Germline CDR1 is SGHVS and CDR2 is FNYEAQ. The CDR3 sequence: CASRPDRGGNTIYF. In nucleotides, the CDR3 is TGTGCCAGCAGACCGGACAGGGGCGGAAACACCATATATTTT.

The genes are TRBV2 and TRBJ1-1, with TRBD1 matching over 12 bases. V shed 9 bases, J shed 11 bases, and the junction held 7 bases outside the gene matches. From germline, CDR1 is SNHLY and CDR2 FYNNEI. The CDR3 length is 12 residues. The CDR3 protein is CASGTGGPIAFF. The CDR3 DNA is TGTGCCAGTGGGACAGGGGGCCCTATTGCTTTCTTT. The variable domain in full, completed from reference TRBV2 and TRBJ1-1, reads EPEVTQTPSHQVTQMGQEVILRCVPISNHLYFYWYRQILGQKVEFLVSFYNNEISEKSEIFDDQFSVERPDGSNFTLKIRSTKLEDSAMYFCASGTGGPIAFFGQGTRLTVV.

This CDR3 reads CASSARGYNEQFF. CDR3 nucleotide sequence: TGTGCCAGCAGTGCGCGAGGGTACAATGAGCAGTTCTTC. The V gene is TRBV7-8, the J gene TRBJ2-1; a possible D gene is TRBD2 (5 bases). Per the germline V gene, CDR1 is SGHVS and CDR2 is FQNEAQ. The germline V and J ends were trimmed by 6 bases and 4 bases, with 10 bases remaining between them. The CDR3 has 13 amino acids.

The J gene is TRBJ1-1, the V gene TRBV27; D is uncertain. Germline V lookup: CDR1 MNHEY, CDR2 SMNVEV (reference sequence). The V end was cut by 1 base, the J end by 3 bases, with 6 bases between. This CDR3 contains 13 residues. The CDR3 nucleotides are TGTGCCAGCAGTTTATACCGGGACACTGAAGCTTTCTTT. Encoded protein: CASSLYRDTEAFF.

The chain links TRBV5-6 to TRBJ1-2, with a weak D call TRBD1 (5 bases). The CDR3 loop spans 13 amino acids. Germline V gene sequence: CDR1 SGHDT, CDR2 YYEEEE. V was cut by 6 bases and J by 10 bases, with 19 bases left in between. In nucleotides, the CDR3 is TGTGCCAGCACCTTATGGAATGGACATCTCTACACCTTC. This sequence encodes CASTLWNGHLYTF. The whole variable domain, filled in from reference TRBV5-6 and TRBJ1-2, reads DAGVTQSPTHLIKTRGQQVTLRCSPKSGHDTVSWYQQALGQGPQFIFQYYEEEERQRGNFPDRFSGHQFPNYSSELNVNALLLGDSALYLCASTLWNGHLYTFGSGTRLTVV.

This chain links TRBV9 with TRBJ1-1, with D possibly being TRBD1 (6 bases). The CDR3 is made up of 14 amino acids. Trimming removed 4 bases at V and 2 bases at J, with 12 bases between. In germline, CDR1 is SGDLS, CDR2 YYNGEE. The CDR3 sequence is CASSLQGGNTEAFF. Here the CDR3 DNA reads TGTGCCAGCAGCCTACAGGGTGGTAACACTGAAGCTTTCTTT.

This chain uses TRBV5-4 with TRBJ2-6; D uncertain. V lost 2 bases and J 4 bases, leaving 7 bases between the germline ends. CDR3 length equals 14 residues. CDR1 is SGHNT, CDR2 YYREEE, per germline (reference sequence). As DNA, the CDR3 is TGTGCCAGCAGCTTTGGCTCAGGGGCCAACGTCCTGACTTTC. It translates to CASSFGSGANVLTF.

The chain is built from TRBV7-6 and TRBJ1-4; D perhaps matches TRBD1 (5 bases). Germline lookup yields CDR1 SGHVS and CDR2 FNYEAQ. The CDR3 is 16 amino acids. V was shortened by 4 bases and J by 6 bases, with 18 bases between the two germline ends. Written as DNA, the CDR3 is TGTGCCAGCAGCTCCACCTTCAGGGATGGGGATGAAAAACTGTTTTTT. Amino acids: CASSSTFRDGDEKLFF.

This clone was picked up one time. The CDR3 DNA sequence: TGTGCCAGCAGCTTCGGACACCGGGCGAGCTCCTACGAGCAGTACTTC. Its protein is CASSFGHRASSYEQYF. V is TRBV7-2 and J is TRBJ2-7; D possibly corresponds to TRBD1 (5 bases). Per the germline V gene, CDR1 is SGHTA and CDR2 is FQGNSA. The CDR3 length is 16 residues. The V gene lost 3 bases and the J gene lost 0 bases, with 15 bases spanning the gap.

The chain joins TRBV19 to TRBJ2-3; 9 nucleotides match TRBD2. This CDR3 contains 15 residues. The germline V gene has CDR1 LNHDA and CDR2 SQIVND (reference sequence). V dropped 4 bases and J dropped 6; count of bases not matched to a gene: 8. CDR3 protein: CASSSWLAGTDTQYF. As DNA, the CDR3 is TGTGCCAGTAGTAGTTGGCTAGCGGGGACTGATACGCAGTATTTT.

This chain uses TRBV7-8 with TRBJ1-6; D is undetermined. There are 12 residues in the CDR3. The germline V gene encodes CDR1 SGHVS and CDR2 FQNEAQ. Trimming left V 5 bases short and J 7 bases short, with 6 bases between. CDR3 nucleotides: TGTGCCAGCAGCCAGAGGAATTCACCCCTCCACTTT. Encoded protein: CASSQRNSPLHF.

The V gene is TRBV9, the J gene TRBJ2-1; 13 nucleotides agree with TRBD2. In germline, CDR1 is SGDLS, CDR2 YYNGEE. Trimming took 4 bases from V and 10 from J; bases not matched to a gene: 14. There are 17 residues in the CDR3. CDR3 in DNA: TGTGCCAGCAGCCCCCAACCCTGGACTAGCGGGGGTATAGAGCAGTTCTTC. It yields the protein CASSPQPWTSGGIEQFF.

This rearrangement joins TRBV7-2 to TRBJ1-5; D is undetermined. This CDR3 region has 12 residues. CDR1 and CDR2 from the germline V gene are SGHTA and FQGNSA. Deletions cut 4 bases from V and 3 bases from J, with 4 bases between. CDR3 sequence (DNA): TGTGCCAGCAGCTCCTACAATCAGCCCCAGCATTTT. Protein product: CASSSYNQPQHF.